This T cell receptor (beta chain) emerged from a study of CD8+ T cells in alopecia areata. General study results and limits: Scalp clonality, together with expanded CD8+ clones among the top 100, fell significantly with tofacitinib.

In germline, CDR1 is GTSNPN, CDR2 SVGIG (reference sequence). Trimming removed 8 bases from V and 0 bases from J, with 13 bases in between. The CDR3 is made up of 13 amino acids. Extracted from the samples, RNA was reverse transcribed into cDNA to serve as the sequencing template. The method was immunoSEQ multiplex PCR; TCRdb's version includes in-frame clones alone and lacks a portion of them. The sample records about 200,000 clones, roughly two fifths being singletons. A note on this clone: Its target is unknown.

The sample's treatment: oral pan-JAK inhibitor, 5-10 mg twice daily. A FACSAria was used to sort CD4+ and CD8+ T cells. These cells came from PBMCs. The material was CD4+ T cells sorted from blood, obtained around week 30, from a patient treated with tofacitinib. This chain uses TRBV30 with TRBJ1-2; TRBD1 might be the D (5 bases). The clonotype originates from a human donor with alopecia areata. The CDR3 sequence: CARDSRSNYGYTF. Written as DNA, the CDR3 is TGTGCCAGGGACTCCCGCTCTAACTATGGCTACACCTTC.